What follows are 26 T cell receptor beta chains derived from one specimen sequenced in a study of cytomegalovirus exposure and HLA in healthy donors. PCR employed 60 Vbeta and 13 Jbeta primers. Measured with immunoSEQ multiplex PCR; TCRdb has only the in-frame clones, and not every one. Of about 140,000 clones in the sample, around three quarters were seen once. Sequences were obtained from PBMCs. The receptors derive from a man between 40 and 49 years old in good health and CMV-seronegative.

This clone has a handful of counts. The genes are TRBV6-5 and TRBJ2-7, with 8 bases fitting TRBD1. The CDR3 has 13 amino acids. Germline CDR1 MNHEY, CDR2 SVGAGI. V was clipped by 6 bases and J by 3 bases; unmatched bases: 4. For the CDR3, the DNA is TGTGCCAGCAGGCCCACAGGGGGCTACGAGCAGTACTTC. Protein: CASRPTGGYEQYF.

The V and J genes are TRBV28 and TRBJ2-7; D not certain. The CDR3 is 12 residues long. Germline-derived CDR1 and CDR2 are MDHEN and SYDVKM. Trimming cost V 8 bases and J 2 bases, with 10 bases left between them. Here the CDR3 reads CASGLPTYEQYF. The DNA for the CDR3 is TGTGCCAGCGGTCTCCCTACCTACGAGCAGTACTTC.

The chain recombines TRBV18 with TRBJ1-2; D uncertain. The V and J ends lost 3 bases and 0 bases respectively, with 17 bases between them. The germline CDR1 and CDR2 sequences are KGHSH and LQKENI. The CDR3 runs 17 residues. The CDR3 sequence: CASSPIPPTGTNYGYTF. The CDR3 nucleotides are TGTGCCAGCTCACCTATTCCCCCTACCGGGACTAACTATGGCTACACCTTC.

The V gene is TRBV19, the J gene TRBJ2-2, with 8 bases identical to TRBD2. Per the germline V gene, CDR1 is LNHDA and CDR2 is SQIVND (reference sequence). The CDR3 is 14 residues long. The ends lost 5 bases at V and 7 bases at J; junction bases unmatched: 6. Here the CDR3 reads CASSSSGSGGELFF. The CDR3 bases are TGTGCCAGTAGTTCGAGCGGGAGTGGCGGGGAGCTGTTTTTT.

CDR3 nucleotides: TGTGCCAGCAGCCAAGGACTAGCGGGACTGTCTATCTACAATGAGCAGTTCTTC. Amino acid sequence: CASSQGLAGLSIYNEQFF. The rearrangement joins TRBV14 to TRBJ2-1; the match to TRBD2 covers 11 bases. The CDR3 spans 18 residues. The V gene's germline CDR1 is SGHDN and CDR2 FVKESK. V trimming: 1 base; J trimming: 3 bases; junction bases outside the gene matches: 8.

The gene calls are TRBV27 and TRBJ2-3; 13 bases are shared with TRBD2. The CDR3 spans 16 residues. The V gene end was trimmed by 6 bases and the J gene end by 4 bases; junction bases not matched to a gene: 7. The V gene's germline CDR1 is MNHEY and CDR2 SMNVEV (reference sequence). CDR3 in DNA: TGTGCCAGCAGCAAATGGACTAGCGGGAGCCCAGATACGCAGTATTTT. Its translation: CASSKWTSGSPDTQYF.

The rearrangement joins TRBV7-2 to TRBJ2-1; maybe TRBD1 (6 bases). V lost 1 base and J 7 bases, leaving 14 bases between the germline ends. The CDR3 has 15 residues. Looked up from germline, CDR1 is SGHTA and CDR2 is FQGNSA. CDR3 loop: CASSLGWTVNNEQFF. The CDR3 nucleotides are TGTGCCAGCAGCTTAGGATGGACAGTCAATAATGAGCAGTTCTTC.

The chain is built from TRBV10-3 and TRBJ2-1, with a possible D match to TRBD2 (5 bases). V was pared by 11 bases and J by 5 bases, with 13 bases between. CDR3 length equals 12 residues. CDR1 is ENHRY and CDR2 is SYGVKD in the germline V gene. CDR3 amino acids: CAVTGVHNEQFF. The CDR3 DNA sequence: TGTGCCGTGACCGGGGTCCACAATGAGCAGTTCTTC.

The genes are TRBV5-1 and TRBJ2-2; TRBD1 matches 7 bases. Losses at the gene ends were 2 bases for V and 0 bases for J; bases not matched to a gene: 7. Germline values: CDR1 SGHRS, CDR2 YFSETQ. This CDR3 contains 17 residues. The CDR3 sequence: CASSLRGPATNTGELFF. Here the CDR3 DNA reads TGCGCCAGCAGCTTAAGGGGGCCCGCGACGAACACCGGGGAGCTGTTTTTT.

The CDR3 protein is CATVAGALGNEQFF. In nucleotides, the CDR3 is TGTGCCACGGTAGCGGGTGCCCTAGGTAATGAGCAGTTCTTC. This chain joins TRBV10-3 and TRBJ2-1; 7 bases map to TRBD2. CDR3 length equals 14 residues. In germline, CDR1 is ENHRY, CDR2 SYGVKD. V was clipped by 10 bases and J by 7 bases; unmatched bases: 13.

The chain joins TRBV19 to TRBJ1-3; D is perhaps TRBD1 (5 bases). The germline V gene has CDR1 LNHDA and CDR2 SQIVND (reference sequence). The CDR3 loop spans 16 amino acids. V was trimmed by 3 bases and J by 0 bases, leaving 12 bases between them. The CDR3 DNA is TGTGCCAGTAGTATGGAGGGGCACCTCTCTGGAAACACCATATATTTT. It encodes CASSMEGHLSGNTIYF.

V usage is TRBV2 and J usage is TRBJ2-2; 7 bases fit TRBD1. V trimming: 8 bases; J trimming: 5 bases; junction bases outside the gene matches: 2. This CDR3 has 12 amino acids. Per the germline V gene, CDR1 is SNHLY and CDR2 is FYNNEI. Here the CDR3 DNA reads TGTGCCAGCTTCAGGGGGACCGGGGAGCTGTTTTTT. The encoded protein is CASFRGTGELFF.

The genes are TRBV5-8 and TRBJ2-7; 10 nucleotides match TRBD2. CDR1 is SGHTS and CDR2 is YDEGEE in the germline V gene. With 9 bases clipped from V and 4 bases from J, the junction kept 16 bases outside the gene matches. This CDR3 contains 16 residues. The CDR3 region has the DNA TGTGCCACCATCTTGGCTAGCGGGAGTTCAGGTTACGAGCAGTACTTC. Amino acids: CATILASGSSGYEQYF.

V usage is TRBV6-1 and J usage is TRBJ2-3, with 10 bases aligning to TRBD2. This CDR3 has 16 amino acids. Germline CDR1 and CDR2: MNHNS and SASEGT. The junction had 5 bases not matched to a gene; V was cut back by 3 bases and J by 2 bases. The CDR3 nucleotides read TGTGCCAGCAGTGATAGCGGGAGGACGTCCACAGATACGCAGTATTTT. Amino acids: CASSDSGRTSTDTQYF.

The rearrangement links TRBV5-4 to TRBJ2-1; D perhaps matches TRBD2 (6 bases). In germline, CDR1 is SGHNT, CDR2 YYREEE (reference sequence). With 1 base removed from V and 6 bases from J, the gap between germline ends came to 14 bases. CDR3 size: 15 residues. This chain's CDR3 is CASSLILASGNEQFF. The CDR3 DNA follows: TGTGCCAGCAGCTTGATACTAGCTTCGGGCAATGAGCAGTTCTTC.

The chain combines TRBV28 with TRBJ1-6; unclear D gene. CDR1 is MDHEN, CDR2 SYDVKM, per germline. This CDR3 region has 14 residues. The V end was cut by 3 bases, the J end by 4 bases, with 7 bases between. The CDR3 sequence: CASSLAKYNSPLHF. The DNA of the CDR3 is TGTGCCAGCAGTTTGGCAAAATATAATTCACCCCTCCACTTT.

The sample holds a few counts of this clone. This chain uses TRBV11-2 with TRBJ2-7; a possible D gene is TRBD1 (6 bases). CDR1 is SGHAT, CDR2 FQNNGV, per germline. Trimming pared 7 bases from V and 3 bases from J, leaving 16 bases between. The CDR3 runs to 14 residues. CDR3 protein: CASTHTGINYEQYF. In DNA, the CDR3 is TGTGCCAGCACCCATACAGGGATCAACTACGAGCAGTACTTC.

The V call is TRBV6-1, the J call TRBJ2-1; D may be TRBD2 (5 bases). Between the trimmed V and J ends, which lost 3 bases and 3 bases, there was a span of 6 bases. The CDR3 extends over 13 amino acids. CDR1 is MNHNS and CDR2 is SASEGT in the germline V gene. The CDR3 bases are TGTGCCAGCAGTGACGGGGTCTACAATGAGCAGTTCTTC. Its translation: CASSDGVYNEQFF.

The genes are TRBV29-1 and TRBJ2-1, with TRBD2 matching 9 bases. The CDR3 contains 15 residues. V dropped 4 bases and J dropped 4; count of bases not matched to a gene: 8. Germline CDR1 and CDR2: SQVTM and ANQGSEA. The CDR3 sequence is CSVGHSSGAYNEQFF. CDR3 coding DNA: TGCAGCGTTGGGCATTCTAGCGGGGCTTACAATGAGCAGTTCTTC.

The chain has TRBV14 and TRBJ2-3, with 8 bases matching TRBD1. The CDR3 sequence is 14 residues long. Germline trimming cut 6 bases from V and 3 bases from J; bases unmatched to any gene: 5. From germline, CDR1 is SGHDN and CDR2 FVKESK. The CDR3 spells CASRTGTGTDTQYF. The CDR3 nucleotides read TGTGCCAGCAGAACCGGGACAGGAACAGATACGCAGTATTTT.

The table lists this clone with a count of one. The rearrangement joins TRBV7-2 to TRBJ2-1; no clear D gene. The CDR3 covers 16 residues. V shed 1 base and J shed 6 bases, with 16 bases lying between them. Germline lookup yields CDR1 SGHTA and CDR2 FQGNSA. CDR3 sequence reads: CASSLDPPRRGNEQFF. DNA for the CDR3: TGTGCCAGCAGCTTAGATCCCCCGCGTCGAGGCAATGAGCAGTTCTTC.

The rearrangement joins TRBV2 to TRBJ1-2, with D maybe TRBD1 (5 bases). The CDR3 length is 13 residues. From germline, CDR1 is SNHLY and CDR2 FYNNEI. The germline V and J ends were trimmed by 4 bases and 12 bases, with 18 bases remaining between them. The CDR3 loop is CASSAGQGQGHTF. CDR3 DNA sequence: TGTGCCAGCAGTGCCGGTCAGGGTCAAGGCCACACCTTC.

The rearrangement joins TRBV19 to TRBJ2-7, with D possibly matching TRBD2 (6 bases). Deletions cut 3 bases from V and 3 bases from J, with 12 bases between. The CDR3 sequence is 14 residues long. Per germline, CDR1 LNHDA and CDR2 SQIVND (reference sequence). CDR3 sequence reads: CASSIGGSLYEQYF. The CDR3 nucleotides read TGTGCCAGTAGTATTGGAGGGAGTCTCTACGAGCAGTACTTC.

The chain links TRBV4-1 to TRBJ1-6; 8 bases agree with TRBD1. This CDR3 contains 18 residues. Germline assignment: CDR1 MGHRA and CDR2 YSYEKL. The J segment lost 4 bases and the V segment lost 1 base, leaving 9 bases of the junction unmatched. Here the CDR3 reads CASSQVMDREGYNSPLHF. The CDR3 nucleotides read TGCGCCAGCAGCCAAGTTATGGACAGGGAAGGTTATAATTCACCCCTCCACTTT.

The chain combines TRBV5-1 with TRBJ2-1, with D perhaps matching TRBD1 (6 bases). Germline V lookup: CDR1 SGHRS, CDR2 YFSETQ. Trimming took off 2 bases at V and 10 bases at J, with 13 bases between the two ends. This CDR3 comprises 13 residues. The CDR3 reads CASSFTGPLEQFF. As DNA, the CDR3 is TGCGCCAGCAGCTTTACAGGGCCTCTAGAGCAGTTCTTC.

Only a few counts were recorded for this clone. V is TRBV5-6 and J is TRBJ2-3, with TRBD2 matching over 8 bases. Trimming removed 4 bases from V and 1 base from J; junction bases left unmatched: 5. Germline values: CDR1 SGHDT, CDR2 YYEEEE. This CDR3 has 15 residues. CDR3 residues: CASSAGRGGTDTQYF. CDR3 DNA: TGTGCCAGCAGCGCCGGGAGGGGAGGCACAGATACGCAGTATTTT.